These T cell receptor beta chains were read from a single sample in a study of cytomegalovirus exposure and HLA in healthy donors. Sequenced by immunoSEQ multiplex PCR; TCRdb stores in-frame clones only, minus some. This sample has 150,000 to 200,000 clones; around 86% occur once, and the top ten carry 1.9%. The specimen was PBMCs. The receptors come from a human donor in good health. Each CDR3 is given with its conserved first and last residue. A D gene is named only where the DNA matches it firmly. Clone size is stated in some rows and not others, as once, few, many or a class when expanded.

18 . TRBJ2-7 TRBV5-1 TRBD2 CASSFDAGGTLKAYEQYF TGCGCCAGCAGCTTCGACGCGGGGGGAACTCTTAAAGCCTACGAGCAGTACTTC
14 . TRBJ2-3 TRBV5-6 . CASSQGQPSDTQYF TGTGCCAGCAGCCAAGGACAGCCCTCGGATACGCAGTATTTT
13 . TRBJ1-2 TRBV10-3 . CAISEPMVHGYTF TGTGCCATCAGTGAGCCTATGGTTCATGGCTACACCTTC
16 . TRBJ2-3 TRBV9 TRBD2 CASSATTSGGTDTQYF TGTGCCAGCAGCGCGACGACTAGCGGAGGCACAGATACGCAGTATTTT
15 . TRBJ2-7 TRBV11-2 . CASSLGRTITYEQYF TGTGCCAGCAGCTTGGGGCGCACAATTACCTACGAGCAGTACTTC
15 . TRBJ1-1 TRBV6-4 TRBD1 CASSYGRGQPTEAFF TGTGCCAGCAGTTACGGTCGGGGACAGCCCACTGAAGCTTTCTTT
13 . TRBJ1-2 TRBV29-1 TRBD1 CSVPARDSYGYTF TGCAGCGTTCCTGCCCGGGACAGCTATGGCTACACCTTC
18 . TRBJ2-7 TRBV4-3 TRBD2 CASSQDWGLAGRGGEQYF TGCGCCAGCAGCCAAGATTGGGGATTAGCGGGGAGGGGAGGCGAGCAGTACTTC
14 . TRBJ1-6 TRBV2 . CATLDNSYNSPLHF TGTGCCACTCTCGACAACTCCTATAATTCACCCCTCCACTTT
14 . TRBJ2-1 TRBV19 TRBD2 CASSIGGGASEQFF TGTGCCAGTAGTATCGGCGGGGGGGCCTCTGAGCAGTTCTTC
15 once TRBJ2-1 TRBV7-2 TRBD2 CASSWTSGGAYEQFF TGTGCCAGCAGCTGGACTAGCGGGGGGGCCTATGAGCAGTTCTTC
16 . TRBJ2-1 TRBV9 . CASSVGQGSSYNEQFF TGTGCCAGCAGCGTAGGTCAGGGGAGCTCCTACAATGAGCAGTTCTTC
14 . TRBJ2-5 TRBV6-6 . CASRDRDSKETQYF TGTGCCAGCAGAGATCGGGACTCTAAAGAGACCCAGTACTTC
16 . TRBJ2-4 TRBV19 . CASSIVAEIAKNIQYF TGTGCCAGTAGTATAGTAGCAGAGATAGCCAAAAACATTCAGTACTTC
14 . TRBJ2-3 TRBV6-1 TRBD2 CASSDQRGADTQYF TGTGCCAGCAGTGACCAGCGGGGGGCAGATACGCAGTATTTT
14 few TRBJ1-2 TRBV12-5 TRBD1 CASGSGQGDSGYTF TGTGCTAGTGGTTCCGGACAGGGGGATTCTGGCTACACCTTC
14 . TRBJ2-2 TRBV7-2 TRBD1 CASSPTGGLGELFF TGTGCCAGCAGCCCGACAGGGGGCCTCGGGGAGCTGTTTTTT
15 . TRBJ2-3 TRBV7-2 TRBD1 CASSPLGQGSDTQYF TGTGCCAGCAGCCCCCTGGGACAGGGTTCAGATACGCAGTATTTT
20 . TRBJ2-1 TRBV30 TRBD1 CAWRVPLGTGELTDLNEQFF TGTGCCTGGAGGGTACCGCTCGGGACAGGGGAACTCACGGACCTCAATGAGCAGTTCTTC
14 . TRBJ1-1 TRBV7-2 TRBD1 CASSSTGSFTEAFF TGTGCCAGCAGCTCGACAGGGTCGTTCACTGAAGCTTTCTTT
13 . TRBJ1-1 TRBV7-9 . CASRPTGNTEAFF TGTGCCAGCAGACCTACAGGGAACACTGAAGCTTTCTTT
14 . TRBJ2-4 TRBV2 . CASSARTDGNIQYF TGTGCCAGCAGTGCAAGGACAGATGGAAACATTCAGTACTTC
15 few TRBJ1-5 TRBV7-2 . CASSLAQGPNQPQHF TGTGCCAGCAGCTTAGCTCAGGGCCCAAATCAGCCCCAGCATTTT
17 . TRBJ2-2 TRBV7-2 . CASSPFGSGLFTGELFF TGTGCCAGCAGCCCTTTCGGTAGCGGCTTATTCACCGGGGAGCTGTTTTTT
12 . TRBJ2-1 TRBV7-2 . CASSETTIEQFF TGTGCCAGCAGCGAAACGACAATTGAGCAGTTCTTC
15 . TRBJ2-1 TRBV11-3 . CASSSDSLSYNEQFF TGTGCCAGCAGCTCTGACAGCCTCTCCTACAATGAGCAGTTCTTC
14 . TRBJ2-3 TRBV27 TRBD1 CASSLRGQTGGQYF TGTGCCAGCAGTTTAAGGGGACAGACAGGAGGGCAGTATTTT
13 . TRBJ1-4 TRBV11-2 TRBD1 CASSPTGGEKLFF TGTGCCAGCAGCCCTACAGGGGGCGAAAAACTGTTTTTT
13 . TRBJ2-5 TRBV11-3 TRBD2 CASSLRGSETQYF TGTGCCAGCAGCTTACGCGGGAGCGAGACCCAGTACTTC
17 . TRBJ1-1 TRBV7-2 . CASSLVLSSGLNTEAFF TGTGCCAGCAGCTTAGTGCTTAGTTCAGGGCTGAACACTGAAGCTTTCTTT
17 few TRBJ2-3 TRBV6-1 TRBD2 CASSDLRGGAGADTQYF TGTGCCAGCAGTGATCTACGCGGGGGGGCCGGTGCAGATACGCAGTATTTT
15 few TRBJ1-6 TRBV7-2 TRBD1 CASSLRDRANSPLHF TGTGCCAGCAGCCTCCGGGACAGGGCCAATTCACCCCTCCACTTT
17 . TRBJ1-1 TRBV15 . CATSRDLGGGARMEAFF TGTGCCACCAGCAGAGATTTGGGGGGTGGGGCGCGAATGGAAGCTTTCTTT
15 . TRBJ1-3 TRBV27 . CASSPSSGAGNTIYF TGTGCCAGCAGTCCATCCTCAGGGGCCGGAAACACCATATATTTT
13 . TRBJ2-7 TRBV7-8 TRBD1 CASSRDRGYEQYF TGTGCCAGCAGCCGGGACAGGGGCTACGAGCAGTACTTC
13 . TRBJ1-1 TRBV5-1 . CASSLGGGTEAFF TGCGCCAGCAGCTTGGGCGGGGGCACTGAAGCTTTCTTT
15 . TRBJ1-5 TRBV12-5 . CASGFKGYGNQPQHF TGTGCTAGTGGTTTTAAGGGGTACGGCAATCAGCCCCAGCATTTT
14 . TRBJ1-5 TRBV19 TRBD1 CASAYRGSNQPQHF TGTGCCAGTGCCTACAGGGGAAGCAATCAGCCCCAGCATTTT
15 . TRBJ2-3 TRBV2 TRBD1 CASSGVDRVTDTQYF TGTGCCAGCAGTGGGGTCGACAGGGTCACAGATACGCAGTATTTT
14 . TRBJ2-5 TRBV6-5 TRBD1 CASSEGAAQETQYF TGTGCCAGCAGTGAGGGGGCTGCCCAAGAGACCCAGTACTTC
17 . TRBJ1-6 TRBV7-8 . CASSLAGRAVEGSPLHF TGTGCCAGCAGCTTAGCCGGCAGGGCGGTGGAGGGATCACCCCTCCACTTT
15 once TRBJ2-3 TRBV5-1 TRBD1 CASSLEGTGIDTQYF TGCGCCAGCAGCTTGGAGGGGACAGGGATAGATACGCAGTATTTT
13 . TRBJ1-4 TRBV7-9 TRBD1 CASSGQGSEKLFF TGTGCCAGCAGTGGACAGGGGAGTGAAAAACTGTTTTTT
15 . TRBJ1-1 TRBV27 TRBD1 CASSSPGQGFAEAFF TGTGCCAGCAGTTCGCCGGGACAGGGATTTGCTGAAGCTTTCTTT
18 . TRBJ2-3 TRBV4-1 TRBD2 CASSQDMGLAGITDTQYF TGCGCCAGCAGCCAAGATATGGGCCTAGCGGGGATCACAGATACGCAGTATTTT
14 few TRBJ1-6 TRBV27 . CASSLSGGAAPLHF TGTGCCAGCAGTTTATCGGGTGGCGCGGCACCCCTCCACTTT
15 . TRBJ2-7 TRBV7-9 TRBD2 CASSKTGGGLSEQYF TGTGCCAGCAGCAAAACGGGGGGGGGCCTGAGCGAGCAGTACTTC
14 few TRBJ2-7 TRBV27 . CASSFTDSSYEQYF TGTGCCAGCAGTTTTACGGACAGCTCCTACGAGCAGTACTTC
15 . TRBJ2-3 TRBV7-9 TRBD2 CASSASGGDTDTQYF TGTGCCAGCAGCGCTAGCGGGGGGGACACAGATACGCAGTATTTT
17 . TRBJ2-1 TRBV9 TRBD1 CASSVALGQGEQGEQFF TGTGCCAGCAGCGTAGCTTTGGGACAGGGAGAGCAAGGTGAGCAGTTCTTC
13 . TRBJ1-5 TRBV29-1 TRBD1 CSAQGASNQPQHF TGCAGCGCACAGGGGGCAAGCAATCAGCCCCAGCATTTT